A single count supports the clone carrying this TCR beta chain. Its cognate antigen is unknown. The CDR3 contains 15 residues. The germline V gene has CDR1 LGHNA and CDR2 YSLEER. V dropped 1 base and J dropped 5 bases, with 12 bases sitting between them. This sample is drawn from a study of T cell responses to AZD1222 COVID-19 vaccine. Study-wide results and caveats: Donor demographics were predominantly white British with a female majority; clonal diversity may be underestimated.

Generated by immunoSEQ multiplex PCR, the TCRdb table keeps only in-frame clones and is missing some. The top ten clones hold over 6.5% of a sample with around 130,000 clones, around 94% of them seen once. The source material was peripheral blood, sampled on day 0 of AZD1222 vaccination. The rearrangement links TRBV4-3 to TRBJ2-1; unclear D gene. The origin of this receptor is an adult in good health. Here the CDR3 reads CASSQGSWADNEQFF. The CDR3 DNA follows: TGCGCCAGCAGCCAAGGTTCTTGGGCCGACAATGAGCAGTTCTTC.